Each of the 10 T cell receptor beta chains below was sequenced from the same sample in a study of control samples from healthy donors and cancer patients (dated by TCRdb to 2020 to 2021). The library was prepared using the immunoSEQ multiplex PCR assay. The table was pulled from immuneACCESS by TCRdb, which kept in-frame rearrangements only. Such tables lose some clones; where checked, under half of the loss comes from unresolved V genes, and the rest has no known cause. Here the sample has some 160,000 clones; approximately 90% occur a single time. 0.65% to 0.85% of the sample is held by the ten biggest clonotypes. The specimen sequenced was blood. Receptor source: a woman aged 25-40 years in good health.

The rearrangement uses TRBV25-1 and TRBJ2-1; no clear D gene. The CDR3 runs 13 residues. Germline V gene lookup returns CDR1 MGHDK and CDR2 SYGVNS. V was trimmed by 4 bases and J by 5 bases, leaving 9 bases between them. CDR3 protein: CASSVSIHNEQFF. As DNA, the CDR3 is TGTGCCAGCAGTGTTAGTATCCACAATGAGCAGTTCTTC.

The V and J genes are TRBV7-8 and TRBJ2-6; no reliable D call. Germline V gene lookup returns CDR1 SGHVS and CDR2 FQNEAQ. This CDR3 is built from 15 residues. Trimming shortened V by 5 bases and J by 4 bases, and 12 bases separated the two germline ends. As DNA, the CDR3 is TGTGCCAGCAGCAGCGATGCGTCGGGGGCCAACGTCCTGACTTTC. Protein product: CASSSDASGANVLTF.

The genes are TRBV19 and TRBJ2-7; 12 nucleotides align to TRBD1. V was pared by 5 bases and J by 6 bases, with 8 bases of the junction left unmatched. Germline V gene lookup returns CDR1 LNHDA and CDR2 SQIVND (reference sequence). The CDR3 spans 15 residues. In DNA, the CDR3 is TGTGCCAGTAGTTCACTCCGGGACAGGGGGCGCGAGCAGTACTTC. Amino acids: CASSSLRDRGREQYF.

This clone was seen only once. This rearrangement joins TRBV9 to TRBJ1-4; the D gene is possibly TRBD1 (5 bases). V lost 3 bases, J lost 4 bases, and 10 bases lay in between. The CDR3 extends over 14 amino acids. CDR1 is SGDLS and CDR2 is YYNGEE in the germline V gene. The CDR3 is CASSAGGFNEKLFF. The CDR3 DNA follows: TGTGCCAGCAGCGCGGGGGGGTTTAATGAAAAACTGTTTTTT.

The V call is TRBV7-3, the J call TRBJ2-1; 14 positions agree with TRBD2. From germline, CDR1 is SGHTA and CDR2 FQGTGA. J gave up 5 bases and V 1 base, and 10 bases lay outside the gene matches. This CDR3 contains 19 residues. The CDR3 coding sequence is TGTGCCAGCAGCTTAAAGCCCGGACTAGCGGGAGGAAAACACAATGAGCAGTTCTTC. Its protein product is CASSLKPGLAGGKHNEQFF.

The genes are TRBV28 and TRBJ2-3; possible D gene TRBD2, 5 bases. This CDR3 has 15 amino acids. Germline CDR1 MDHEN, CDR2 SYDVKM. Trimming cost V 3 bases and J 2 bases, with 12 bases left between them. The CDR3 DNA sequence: TGTGCCAGCAGTTTTGAGGGAGCCAACACAGATACGCAGTATTTT. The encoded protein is CASSFEGANTDTQYF.

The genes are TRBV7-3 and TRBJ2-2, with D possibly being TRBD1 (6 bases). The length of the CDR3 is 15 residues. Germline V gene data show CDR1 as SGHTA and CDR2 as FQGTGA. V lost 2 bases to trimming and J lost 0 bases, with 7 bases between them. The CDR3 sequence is CASSLWGPNTGELFF. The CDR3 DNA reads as TGTGCCAGCAGCTTATGGGGGCCGAACACCGGGGAGCTGTTTTTT.

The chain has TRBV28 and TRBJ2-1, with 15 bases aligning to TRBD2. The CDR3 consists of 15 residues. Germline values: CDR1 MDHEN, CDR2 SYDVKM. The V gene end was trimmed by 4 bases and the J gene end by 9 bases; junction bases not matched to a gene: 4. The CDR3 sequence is CASSSGLAGGFEQFF. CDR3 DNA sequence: TGTGCCAGCAGTTCCGGACTAGCGGGAGGGTTTGAGCAGTTCTTC.

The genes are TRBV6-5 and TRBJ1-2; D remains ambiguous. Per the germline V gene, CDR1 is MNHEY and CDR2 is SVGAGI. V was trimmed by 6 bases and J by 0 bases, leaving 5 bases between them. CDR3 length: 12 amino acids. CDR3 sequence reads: CASRVPNYGYTF. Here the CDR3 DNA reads TGTGCCAGCAGGGTCCCTAACTATGGCTACACCTTC.

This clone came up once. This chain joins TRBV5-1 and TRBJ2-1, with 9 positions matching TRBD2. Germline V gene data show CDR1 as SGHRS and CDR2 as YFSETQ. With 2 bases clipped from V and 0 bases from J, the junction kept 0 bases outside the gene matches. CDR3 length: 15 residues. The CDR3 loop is CASSFSGSSYNEQFF. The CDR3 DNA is TGCGCCAGCAGCTTTAGCGGGAGCTCCTACAATGAGCAGTTCTTC. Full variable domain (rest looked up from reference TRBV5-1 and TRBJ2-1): KAGVTQTPRYLIKTRGQQVTLSCSPISGHRSVSWYQQTPGQGLQFLFEYFSETQRNKGNFPGRFSGRQFSNSRSEMNVSTLELGDSALYLCASSFSGSSYNEQFFGPGTRLTVL.